The rows below give T cell receptor beta chains drawn from one sample of a study of blood T cell repertoires in COVID-19. Some clones are missing from TCRdb's copy, which holds only in-frame ones; the method was immunoSEQ multiplex PCR. The sample lists hundreds of thousands of clones; approximately 90% were seen once. Sequencing used peripheral blood. All receptors derive from a woman under 40 with active or convalescent COVID-19. Both conserved end residues are part of each CDR3. Fields, in order: J gene, D gene, V gene, clone size, CDR3 protein, CDR3 DNA. A D gene is named only where the DNA matches it firmly. A row's size may be missing; if present it is once, few, many or a size class.

TRBJ2-3 NA TRBV6-1 once CASQVASTDTQYF TGTGCCAGTCAGGTAGCGAGCACAGATACGCAGTATTTT
TRBJ2-1 NA TRBV5-1 NA CASSLYGSSYNEQFF TGCGCCAGCAGCTTGTACGGGAGCTCCTACAATGAGCAGTTCTTC
TRBJ1-1 NA TRBV9 NA CASSVDMNTEAFF TGTGCCAGCAGCGTAGATATGAACACTGAAGCTTTCTTT
TRBJ2-5 NA TRBV2 few CASSHYPAGATETQYF TGTGCCAGCAGCCACTACCCTGCGGGTGCAACGGAGACCCAGTACTTC
TRBJ1-4 TRBD1 TRBV3-1/TRBV3-2 NA CASSSQETGPNEKLFF TGTGCCAGCAGCTCTCAAGAGACAGGGCCTAATGAAAAACTGTTTTTT
TRBJ1-1 NA TRBV7-2 NA CASSLGGVNTEAFF TGTGCCAGCAGCTTAGGGGGGGTGAACACTGAAGCTTTCTTT
TRBJ2-7 TRBD1 TRBV5-5 few CASSPQTGTATYEQYF TGTGCCAGCAGCCCTCAAACCGGGACAGCAACCTACGAGCAGTACTTC
TRBJ1-2 NA TRBV7-9 NA CASSPSLRGGYTF TGTGCCAGCAGCCCTTCCCTTCGGGGGGGCTACACCTTC
TRBJ1-2 NA TRBV11-2 NA CASSLDSWQSGYTF TGTGCCAGCAGCTTAGATTCTTGGCAGTCGGGCTACACCTTC
TRBJ2-2 TRBD2 TRBV7-9 NA CASSFAAGGKAGELFF TGTGCCAGCAGCTTCGCGGCGGGGGGGAAGGCCGGGGAGCTGTTTTTT
TRBJ2-5 NA TRBV5-1 NA CASSLAWLESVQETQYF TGCGCCAGCAGCTTGGCCTGGTTGGAGAGCGTCCAAGAGACCCAGTACTTC
TRBJ1-6 TRBD1 TRBV7-9 NA CASSLADRAYNSPLHF TGTGCCAGCAGCTTAGCGGACAGGGCTTATAATTCACCCCTCCACTTT
TRBJ2-1 TRBD2 TRBV18 NA CATAGSAGVSYNEQFF TGTGCCACCGCCGGCTCAGCGGGAGTTTCCTACAATGAGCAGTTCTTC
TRBJ2-1 NA TRBV27 NA CASSERGIYNEQFF TGTGCCAGCAGTGAGAGGGGGATTTACAATGAGCAGTTCTTC
TRBJ1-1 TRBD1 TRBV5-5 NA CASSLPGQGGSATEAFF TGTGCCAGCAGCCTGCCGGGACAGGGTGGATCGGCCACTGAAGCTTTCTTT
TRBJ1-4 NA TRBV5-1 NA CASSLGSQGRGEKLFF TGCGCCAGCAGCTTGGGGAGTCAGGGAAGGGGTGAAAAACTGTTTTTT
TRBJ2-1 TRBD2 TRBV19 NA CASSVSSGHNEQFF TGTGCCAGTAGTGTTTCTAGCGGGCACAATGAGCAGTTCTTC
TRBJ1-2 NA TRBV5-1 NA CASSLALREIDGYTF TGCGCCAGCAGCTTGGCCCTAAGGGAGATTGATGGCTACACCTTC
TRBJ1-5 TRBD1 TRBV6-1 NA CASSGRTGGMSNQPQHF TGTGCCAGCAGTGGGAGGACAGGGGGCATGAGCAATCAGCCCCAGCATTTT
TRBJ2-7 TRBD1 TRBV4-1 NA CASSHLTGTYEQYF TGCGCCAGCAGCCACCTGACAGGGACCTACGAGCAGTACTTC
TRBJ1-2 NA TRBV7-9 NA CASSLTVSGPYGYTF TGTGCCAGCAGCTTAACCGTGTCAGGTCCGTATGGCTACACCTTC
TRBJ1-5 TRBD1 TRBV5-1 NA CASGTGTGQPQHF TGCGCCAGTGGGACAGGGACCGGGCAGCCCCAGCATTTT
TRBJ1-1 NA TRBV7-2 few CASSLSVGGRAEAFF TGTGCCAGCAGCTTAAGTGTAGGGGGTAGGGCTGAAGCTTTCTTT
TRBJ1-2 TRBD1 TRBV19 NA CASSVFPRDRAYGYTF TGTGCCAGTAGTGTATTCCCCCGGGACAGGGCCTATGGCTACACCTTC
TRBJ1-1 NA TRBV9 NA CASSVWGGNTEAFF TGTGCCAGCAGCGTGTGGGGAGGGAACACTGAAGCTTTCTTT
TRBJ1-1 TRBD1 TRBV2 NA CASRLPGQLHMNTEAFF TGTGCCAGCAGACTCCCGGGACAGTTACACATGAACACTGAAGCTTTCTTT
TRBJ2-5 TRBD1 TRBV5-4 NA CASRREDRGMQETQYF TGTGCCAGCAGACGGGAAGACAGGGGAATGCAAGAGACCCAGTACTTC
TRBJ2-5 TRBD1 TRBV5-1 NA CASRIWGQKETQYF TGCGCCAGCAGGATTTGGGGACAGAAAGAGACCCAGTACTTC
TRBJ2-7 NA TRBV5-1 many CASSLALSAYEQYF TGCGCCAGCAGCTTGGCACTATCGGCCTACGAGCAGTACTTC
TRBJ2-1 TRBD2 TRBV29-1 NA CSAVRTSGPWSSYNEQFF TGCAGCGCTGTCCGGACTAGCGGGCCCTGGAGCTCCTACAATGAGCAGTTCTTC
TRBJ1-1 NA TRBV29-1 NA CSAQVANTEAFF TGCAGCGCCCAGGTGGCGAACACTGAAGCTTTCTTT